The source of this T cell receptor (beta chain) is a study of blood T cell repertoires in COVID-19. Study details: Whether acute or convalescent, the COVID-19 samples came from the United States, Italy and Spain. Nucleic acid was either cDNA or gDNA, and it came from T cells, B-cell-depleted T cells, or PBMCs.

CDR3 length equals 16 residues. In the authors' workflow: Nucleated cell counts were estimated from reference gene primer amplification. The method was immunoSEQ multiplex PCR; TCRdb's version includes in-frame clones alone and lacks a portion of them. V and J calls and clone size are those listed in that table; D and trimming were worked out from the DNA. There are 40,000 or so clones in the sample; approximately 90% occur only once, and about 15% lies in the top ten. This rearrangement joins TRBV21-1 to TRBJ1-1. TRBV21-1 has pseudogene status. The specimen sequenced was peripheral blood. The TCR was taken from a woman under 40 in a cohort sampled during active COVID-19. The CDR3 loop is CASSKGAQGRGTEAFF. The CDR3 DNA reads as TGTGCCAGCAGCAAAGGTGCCCAAGGGAGGGGGACTGAAGCTTTCTTT.